These 18 T cell receptor beta chains originate from one sample sequenced in a study of CD8 T cells in ankylosing spondylitis. From the 5' RACE reads, TCRdb called clonotypes with MiXCR, one entry per CDR3 protein. The sample lists 110,000 to 150,000 distinct CDR3 sequences; more than 7% were seen once. Sequenced: synovial fluid, either unsorted or a sorted T cell fraction (not recorded which). The origin of the receptors is a male donor with ankylosing spondylitis.

This clonotype rates as medium-sized. The chain couples TRBV10-3 to TRBJ2-2; the D is unclear. V was cut by 6 bases and J by 7 bases, with 15 bases left in between. The CDR3 covers 14 residues. In germline, CDR1 is ENHRY, CDR2 SYGVKD. The CDR3 is CAISQTPEGGELFF. Here the CDR3 DNA reads TGTGCCATCAGCCAGACCCCCGAAGGCGGGGAGCTGTTTTTT.

This clonotype was counted ten times or more. The chain joins TRBV10-3 to TRBJ2-3; 9 bases map to TRBD1. CDR1 is ENHRY, CDR2 SYGVKD, per germline. V shed 4 bases, J shed 0 bases, and the junction held 8 bases outside the gene matches. There are 17 residues in the CDR3. CDR3 residues: CAISATGGFGSTDTQYF. The CDR3, as DNA: TGTGCCATCAGTGCGACAGGGGGGTTTGGTAGCACAGATACGCAGTATTTT.

Ten or more counts support this clonotype. This chain links TRBV29-1 with TRBJ2-3; 7 bases are a match to TRBD2. The V gene's germline CDR1 is SQVTM and CDR2 ANQGSEA. The CDR3 length is 16 residues. V lost 6 bases and J lost 0; bases outside the gene matches: 12. CDR3 DNA sequence: TGCAGCGTCCTCGGGGGGTGGACGGGAAGCACAGATACGCAGTATTTT. Encoded protein: CSVLGGWTGSTDTQYF.

This clonotype has at least ten counts. V usage is TRBV7-9 and J usage is TRBJ1-2; TRBD1 matches 9 bases. Germline V gene lookup returns CDR1 SEHNR and CDR2 FQNEAQ (reference sequence). The V segment lost 3 bases and the J segment 8 bases; nucleotides outside the gene matches: 16. CDR3 length equals 17 residues. The CDR3 reads CASSFQGQGGSRRGYTF. The CDR3 DNA reads as TGTGCCAGCAGCTTTCAGGGACAGGGAGGGAGCCGGCGAGGCTACACCTTC.

This clonotype was recorded many times. This chain links TRBV20-1 with TRBJ2-2; 8 bases map to TRBD1. Looked up from germline, CDR1 is DFQATT and CDR2 is SNEGSKA (reference sequence). The ends lost 4 bases at V and 6 bases at J; junction bases unmatched: 7. CDR3 size: 14 residues. CDR3 protein: CSATGGARAGELFF. The CDR3 bases are TGCAGTGCTACAGGGGGCGCCAGGGCCGGGGAGCTGTTTTTT.

The chain is built from TRBV20-1 and TRBJ1-1, with a weak D call TRBD1 (5 bases). This CDR3 spans 15 amino acids. Germline loops: CDR1 DFQATT, CDR2 SNEGSKA (reference sequence). V lost 0 bases and J lost 0, with 11 bases in between. The CDR3 coding sequence is TGCAGTGCTAGAGATCTCTACAGGATGAACACTGAAGCTTTCTTT. It translates to CSARDLYRMNTEAFF.

The DNA of the CDR3 is TGTGCCAGCAGCGACAGGGGGTTGAGGAATACGCAGTATTTT. Protein: CASSDRGLRNTQYF. The chain is built from TRBV9 and TRBJ2-3; 8 nucleotides agree with TRBD1. The junction had 7 bases not matched to a gene; V was cut back by 3 bases and J by 7 bases. Germline V gives CDR1 SGDLS, CDR2 YYNGEE. The CDR3 extends over 14 amino acids.

This clonotype was seen a few times. The chain uses TRBV7-9 and TRBJ1-1; D ambiguous. Per germline, CDR1 SEHNR and CDR2 FQNEAQ (reference sequence). Between the trimmed V and J ends, which lost 2 bases and 7 bases, there was a span of 8 bases. The CDR3 has 12 amino acids. The CDR3 DNA reads as TGTGCCAGCAGCTTAAACTCTGTTGAAGCTTTCTTT. It codes for CASSLNSVEAFF.

This clonotype came up a few times. V usage is TRBV4-3 and J usage is TRBJ1-3, with 9 nucleotides matching TRBD1. The CDR3 has 15 amino acids. Unmatched junction bases numbered 5, after V lost 4 bases and J lost 4 bases. Germline V gives CDR1 LGHNA, CDR2 YSLEER. The CDR3 nucleotides are TGCGCCAGCAGCCTCGCCGGGACAGGGGGAAACACCATATATTTT. Protein: CASSLAGTGGNTIYF.

This clonotype has only a few counts. The chain has TRBV5-1 and TRBJ2-1; D gene unclear. The germline V and J ends were trimmed by 1 base and 0 bases, with 8 bases remaining between them. Germline V CDR1 and CDR2: SGHRS, YFSETQ. CDR3 length: 15 residues. The chain's CDR3 is CASSLYGSSYNEQFF. The CDR3 coding sequence is TGCGCCAGCAGCTTGTATGGTAGCTCCTACAATGAGCAGTTCTTC.

V usage is TRBV5-4 and J usage is TRBJ2-1; no clear D gene. V shed 8 bases and J shed 4 bases, with 10 bases lying between them. The CDR3 extends over 12 amino acids. CDR1 is SGHNT, CDR2 YYREEE, per germline (reference sequence). CDR3 DNA sequence: TGTGCCAGTAATGCTGCGTACAATGAGCAGTTCTTC. Translating gives CASNAAYNEQFF.

This clonotype came up a few times. The gene calls are TRBV20-1 and TRBJ2-7; 8 bases align to TRBD2. This CDR3 contains 15 residues. Germline lookup yields CDR1 DFQATT and CDR2 SNEGSKA (reference sequence). V gave up 2 bases and J gave up 0 bases; unmatched junction bases: 6. The CDR3: CSARSTSEGSYEQYF. CDR3 sequence (DNA): TGCAGTGCTAGATCGACTAGCGAGGGCTCCTACGAGCAGTACTTC.

This clonotype turned up a few times. This rearrangement joins TRBV20-1 to TRBJ1-2; D unresolved. Trimming removed 5 bases from V and 1 base from J, with 8 bases in between. CDR1 DFQATT and CDR2 SNEGSKA come from the germline V gene (reference sequence). The CDR3 loop spans 12 amino acids. CDR3 protein: CSAGRFNYGYTF. CDR3 in DNA: TGCAGTGCTGGACGGTTTAACTATGGCTACACCTTC.

As regards this clonotype: The junction and the germline gene differ at one end; a read error may be behind it. V gene TRBV11-2 combines with J gene TRBJ2-1; D possibly corresponds to TRBD1 (5 bases). The V gene's germline CDR1 is SGHAT and CDR2 FQNNGV. This CDR3 contains 15 residues. CDR3 coding DNA: TGTGCCAGCAGCTTAGACAGGGTCTCATACAGTGAGCAGTTCTTC. This encodes CASSLDRVSYSEQFF.

This clonotype has a handful of counts. V and J are TRBV7-2 and TRBJ2-7; no firm D call. CDR3 length: 13 amino acids. V lost 1 base and J lost 9, with 13 bases in between. Germline values: CDR1 SGHTA, CDR2 FQGNSA. This CDR3 is CASSLDQNTRQYF. CDR3 nucleotide sequence: TGTGCCAGCAGCTTAGACCAGAATACGAGGCAGTACTTC. Looking up the rest from reference TRBV7-2 and TRBJ2-7 gives the full variable domain: GAGVSQSPSNKVTEKGKDVELRCDPISGHTALYWYRQSLGQGLEFLIYFQGNSAPDKSGLPSDRFSAERTGGSVSTLTIQRTQQEDSAVYLCASSLDQNTRQYFGPGTRLTVT.

This clonotype was seen a few times. The chain recombines TRBV5-1 with TRBJ2-2; TRBD2 might be the D (5 bases). In germline, CDR1 is SGHRS, CDR2 YFSETQ. The ends were cut back, 4 bases at V and 3 bases at J, with 7 bases in the middle. The CDR3 runs 13 residues. The CDR3 DNA follows: TGCGCCAGCAGCCAGGACTACACCGGGGAGCTGTTTTTT. Translated: CASSQDYTGELFF.

The table lists this clonotype with a few counts. The chain has TRBV20-1 and TRBJ2-3; D is possibly TRBD2 (7 bases). The CDR3 sequence is 16 residues long. Between the trimmed V and J ends, which lost 5 bases and 0 bases, there was a span of 18 bases. Germline V gene lookup returns CDR1 DFQATT and CDR2 SNEGSKA (reference sequence). The CDR3 nucleotides read TGCAGTGCTGGGGAAGGCGGGGGCAGGAGCACAGATACGCAGTATTTT. Translating it yields CSAGEGGGRSTDTQYF.

V gene TRBV12-3 or TRBV12-4 combines with J gene TRBJ2-1; D is unclear. V was shortened by 5 bases and J by 7 bases, with 12 bases between the two germline ends. The CDR3 spans 13 residues. In nucleotides, the CDR3 is TGTGCCAGCAGTCTCACCCGGTCGAATGAGCAGTTCTTC. The encoded protein is CASSLTRSNEQFF.